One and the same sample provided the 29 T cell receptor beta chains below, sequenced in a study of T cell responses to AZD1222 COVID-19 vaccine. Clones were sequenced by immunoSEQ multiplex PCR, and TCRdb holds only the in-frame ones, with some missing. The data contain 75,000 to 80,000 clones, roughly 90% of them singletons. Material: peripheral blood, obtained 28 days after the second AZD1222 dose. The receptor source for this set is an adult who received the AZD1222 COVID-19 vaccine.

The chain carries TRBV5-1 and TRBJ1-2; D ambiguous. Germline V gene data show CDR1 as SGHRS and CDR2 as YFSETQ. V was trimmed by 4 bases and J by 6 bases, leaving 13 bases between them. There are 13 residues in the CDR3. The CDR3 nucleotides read TGCGCCAGCAGCCCATGGACGCCCAATGGCTACACCTTC. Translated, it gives CASSPWTPNGYTF.

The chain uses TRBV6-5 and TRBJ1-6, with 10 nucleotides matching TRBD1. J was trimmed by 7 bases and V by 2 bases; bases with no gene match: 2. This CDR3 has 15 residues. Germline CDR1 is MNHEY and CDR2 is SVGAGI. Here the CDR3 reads CASSYQDRGNSPLHF. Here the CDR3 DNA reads TGTGCCAGCAGTTACCAGGACAGGGGGAATTCACCCCTCCACTTT.

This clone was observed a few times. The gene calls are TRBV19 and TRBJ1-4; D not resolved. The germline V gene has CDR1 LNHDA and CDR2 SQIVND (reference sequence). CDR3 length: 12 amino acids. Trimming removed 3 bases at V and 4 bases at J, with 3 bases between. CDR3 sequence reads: CASSILNEKLFF. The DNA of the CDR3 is TGTGCCAGTAGTATCCTTAATGAAAAACTGTTTTTT.

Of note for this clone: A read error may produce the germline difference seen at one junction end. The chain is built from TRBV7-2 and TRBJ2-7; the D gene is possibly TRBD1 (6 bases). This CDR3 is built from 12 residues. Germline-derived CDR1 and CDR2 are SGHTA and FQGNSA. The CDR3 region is CASSDGLDSQHF. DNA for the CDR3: TGTGCCAGCAGCGACGGCTTGGACAGCCAGCACTTC.

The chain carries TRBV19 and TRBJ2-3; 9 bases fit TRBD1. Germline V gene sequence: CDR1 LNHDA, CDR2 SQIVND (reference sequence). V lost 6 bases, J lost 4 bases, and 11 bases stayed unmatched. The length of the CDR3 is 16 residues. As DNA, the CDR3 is TGTGCCAGTAGGGGCACAGGGGGCAATTTCGCAGATACGCAGTATTTT. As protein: CASRGTGGNFADTQYF.

CDR3 residues: CASSLWAGPAYEQYF. CDR3 coding DNA: TGTGCCAGCAGTTTATGGGCGGGGCCAGCCTACGAGCAGTACTTC. The V gene is TRBV28, the J gene TRBJ2-7, with D perhaps matching TRBD2 (6 bases). The CDR3 runs to 15 residues. Trimming pared 0 bases from V and 2 bases from J, leaving 11 bases between. Germline assignment: CDR1 MDHEN and CDR2 SYDVKM.

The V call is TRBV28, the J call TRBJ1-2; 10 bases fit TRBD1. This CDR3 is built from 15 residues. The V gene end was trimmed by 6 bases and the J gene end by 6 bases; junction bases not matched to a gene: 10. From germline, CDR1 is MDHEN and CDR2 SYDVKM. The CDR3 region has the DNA TGTGCCAGCAGCGACCGGGACAGGGGATATCATGGCTACACCTTC. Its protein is CASSDRDRGYHGYTF.

The CDR3, as DNA: TGTGCCAGCAGCCGTCGGACAGGGGTTCCCGGGGAGCTGTTTTTT. This encodes CASSRRTGVPGELFF. The genes are TRBV7-8 and TRBJ2-2; 9 nucleotides match TRBD1. V was clipped by 5 bases and J by 6 bases; unmatched bases: 7. Germline assignment: CDR1 SGHVS and CDR2 FQNEAQ. The length of the CDR3 is 15 residues.

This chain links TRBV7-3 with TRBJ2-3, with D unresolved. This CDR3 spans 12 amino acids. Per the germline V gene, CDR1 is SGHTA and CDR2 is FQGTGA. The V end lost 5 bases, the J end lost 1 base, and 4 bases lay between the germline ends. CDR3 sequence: CASSPGTDTQYF. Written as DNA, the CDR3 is TGTGCCAGCAGCCCCGGCACAGATACGCAGTATTTT.

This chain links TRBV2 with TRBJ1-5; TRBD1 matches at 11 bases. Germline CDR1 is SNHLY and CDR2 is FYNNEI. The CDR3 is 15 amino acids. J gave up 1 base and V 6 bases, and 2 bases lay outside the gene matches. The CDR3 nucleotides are TGTGCCAGCAGGGGGACAGGGGGGAGCAATCAGCCCCAGCATTTT. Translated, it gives CASRGTGGSNQPQHF.

CDR3 nucleotide sequence: TGTGCCTGTTGGGGCAAGAGGGGCCAAGGAGAATCTAACTATGGCTACACCTTC. Amino acid sequence: CACWGKRGQGESNYGYTF. The V and J genes are TRBV30 and TRBJ1-2, with a possible D match to TRBD1 (5 bases). V was cut by 6 bases and J by 0 bases, with 26 bases left in between. The CDR3 loop spans 18 amino acids. Germline V gene data show CDR1 as GTSNPN and CDR2 as SVGIG (reference sequence).

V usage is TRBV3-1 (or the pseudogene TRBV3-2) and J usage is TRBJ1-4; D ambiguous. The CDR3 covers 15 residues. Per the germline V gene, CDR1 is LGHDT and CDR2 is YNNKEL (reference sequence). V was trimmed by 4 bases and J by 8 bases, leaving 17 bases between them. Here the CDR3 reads CASSRAAGGREKLFF. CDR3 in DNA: TGTGCCAGCAGCCGGGCCGCGGGAGGACGGGAAAAACTGTTTTTT.

The CDR3, as DNA: TGTGCCAGCAGCCCTGCCCCTAAGCGGGGGACAGATACGCAGTATTTT. Translation gives CASSPAPKRGTDTQYF. This chain connects TRBV4-2 to TRBJ2-3; TRBD2 agrees at 8 bases. CDR1 is LGHNA and CDR2 is YNFKEQ in the germline V gene. The CDR3 extends over 16 amino acids. Trimming at V came to 4 bases and at J to 3 bases, leaving 9 bases not matched to a gene.

The DNA for the CDR3 is TGCGCCAGCAGCCCCGGACAGATGAACACTGAAGCTTTCTTT. This sequence encodes CASSPGQMNTEAFF. The V gene is TRBV5-1, the J gene TRBJ1-1; D perhaps matches TRBD1 (6 bases). Trimming shortened V by 4 bases and J by 0 bases, and 10 bases separated the two germline ends. This CDR3 comprises 14 residues. Germline CDR1 is SGHRS and CDR2 is YFSETQ.

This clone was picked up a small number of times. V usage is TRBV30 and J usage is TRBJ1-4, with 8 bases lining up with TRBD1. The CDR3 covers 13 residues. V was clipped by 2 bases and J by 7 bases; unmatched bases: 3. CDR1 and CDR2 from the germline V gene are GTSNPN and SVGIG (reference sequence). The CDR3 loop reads CAWSKTGVEKLFF. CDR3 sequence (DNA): TGTGCCTGGAGTAAGACAGGGGTTGAAAAACTGTTTTTT.

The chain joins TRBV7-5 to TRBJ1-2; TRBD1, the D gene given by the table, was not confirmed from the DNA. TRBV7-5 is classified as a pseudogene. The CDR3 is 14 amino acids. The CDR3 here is CVRSVTGAGYGYTF. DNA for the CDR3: TGTGTCAGAAGCGTCACAGGGGCCGGCTATGGCTACACCTTC.

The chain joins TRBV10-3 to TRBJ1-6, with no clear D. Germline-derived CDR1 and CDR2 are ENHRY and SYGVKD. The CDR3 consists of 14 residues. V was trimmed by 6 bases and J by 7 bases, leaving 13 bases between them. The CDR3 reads CAIRDLSENSPLHF. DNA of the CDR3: TGTGCCATCAGGGACCTCTCGGAGAATTCACCCCTCCACTTT.

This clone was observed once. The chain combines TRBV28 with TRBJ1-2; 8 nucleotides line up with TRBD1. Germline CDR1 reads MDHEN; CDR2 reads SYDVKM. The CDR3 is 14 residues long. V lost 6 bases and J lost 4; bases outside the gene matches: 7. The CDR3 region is CASRRTGSSYGYTF. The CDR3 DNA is TGTGCCAGCAGACGGACAGGGTCCTCCTATGGCTACACCTTC.

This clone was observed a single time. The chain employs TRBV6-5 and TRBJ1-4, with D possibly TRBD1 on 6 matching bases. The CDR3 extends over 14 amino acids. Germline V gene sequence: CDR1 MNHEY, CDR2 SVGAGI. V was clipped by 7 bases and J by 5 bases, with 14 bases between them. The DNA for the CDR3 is TGTGCCAGCAACGCAGGGGTCACCAATGAAAAACTGTTTTTT. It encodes CASNAGVTNEKLFF.

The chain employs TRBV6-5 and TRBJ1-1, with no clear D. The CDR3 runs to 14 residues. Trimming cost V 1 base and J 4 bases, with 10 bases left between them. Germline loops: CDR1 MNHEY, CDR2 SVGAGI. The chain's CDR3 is CASSYLNGVTEAFF. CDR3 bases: TGTGCCAGCAGTTACTTGAACGGGGTCACTGAAGCTTTCTTT.

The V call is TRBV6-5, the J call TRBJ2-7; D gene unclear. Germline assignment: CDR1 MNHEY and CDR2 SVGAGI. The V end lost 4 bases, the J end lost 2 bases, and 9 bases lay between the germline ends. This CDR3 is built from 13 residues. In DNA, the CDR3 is TGTGCCAGCAGTTTGTCCGCGACCTACGAGCAGTACTTC. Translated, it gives CASSLSATYEQYF.

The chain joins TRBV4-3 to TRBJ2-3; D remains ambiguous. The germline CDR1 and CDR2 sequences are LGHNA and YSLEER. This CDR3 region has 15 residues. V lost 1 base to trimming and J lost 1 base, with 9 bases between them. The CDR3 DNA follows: TGCGCCAGCAGCCAAGTAAACTGCGGCACAGATACGCAGTATTTT. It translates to CASSQVNCGTDTQYF.

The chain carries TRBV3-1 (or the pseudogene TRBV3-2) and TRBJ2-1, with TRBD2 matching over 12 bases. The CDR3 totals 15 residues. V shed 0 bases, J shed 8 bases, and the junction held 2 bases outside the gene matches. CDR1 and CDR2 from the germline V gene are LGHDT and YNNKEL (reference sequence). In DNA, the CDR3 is TGTGCCAGCAGCCAAGAACTAGCGGGGGGTCATGAGCAGTTCTTC. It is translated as CASSQELAGGHEQFF.

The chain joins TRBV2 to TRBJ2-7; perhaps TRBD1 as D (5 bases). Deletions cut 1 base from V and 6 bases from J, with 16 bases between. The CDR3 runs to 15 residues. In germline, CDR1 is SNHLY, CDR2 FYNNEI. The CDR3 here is CASSEEAGLSFEQYF. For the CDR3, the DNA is TGTGCCAGCAGTGAAGAGGCAGGGCTTTCGTTCGAGCAGTACTTC.

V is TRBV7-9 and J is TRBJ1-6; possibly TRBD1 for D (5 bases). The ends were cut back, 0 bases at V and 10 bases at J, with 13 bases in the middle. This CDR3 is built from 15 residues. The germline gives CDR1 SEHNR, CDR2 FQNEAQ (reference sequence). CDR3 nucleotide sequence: TGTGCCAGCAGCTTAGCCCCAACAGCAGGGTCACCCCTCCACTTT. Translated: CASSLAPTAGSPLHF.

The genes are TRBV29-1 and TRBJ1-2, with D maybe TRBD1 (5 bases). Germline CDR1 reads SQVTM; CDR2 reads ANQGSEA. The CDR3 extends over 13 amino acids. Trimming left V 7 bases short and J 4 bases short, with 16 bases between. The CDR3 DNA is TGCAGCGCCAAAGGACGGGGGACCTATGGCTACACCTTC. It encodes CSAKGRGTYGYTF.

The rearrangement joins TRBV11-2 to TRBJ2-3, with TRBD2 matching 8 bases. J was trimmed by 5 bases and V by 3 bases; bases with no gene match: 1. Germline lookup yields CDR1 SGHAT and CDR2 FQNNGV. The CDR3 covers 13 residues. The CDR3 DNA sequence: TGTGCCAGCAGCTTCGGGGGGGAAGATACGCAGTATTTT. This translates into CASSFGGEDTQYF.

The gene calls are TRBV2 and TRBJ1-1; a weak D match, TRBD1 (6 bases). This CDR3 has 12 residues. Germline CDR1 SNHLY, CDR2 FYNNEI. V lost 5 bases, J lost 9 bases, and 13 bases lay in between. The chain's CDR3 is CASSLTGPQAFF. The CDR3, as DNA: TGTGCCAGCAGTCTGACAGGCCCCCAAGCTTTCTTT. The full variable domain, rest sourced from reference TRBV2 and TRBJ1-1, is EPEVTQTPSHQVTQMGQEVILRCVPISNHLYFYWYRQILGQKVEFLVSFYNNEISEKSEIFDDQFSVERPDGSNFTLKIRSTKLEDSAMYFCASSLTGPQAFFGQGTRLTVV.

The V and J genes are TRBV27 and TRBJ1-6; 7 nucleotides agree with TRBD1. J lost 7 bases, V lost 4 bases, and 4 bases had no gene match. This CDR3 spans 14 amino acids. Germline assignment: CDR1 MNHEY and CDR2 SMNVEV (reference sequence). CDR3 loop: CASSWTGENSPLHF. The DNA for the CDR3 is TGTGCCAGCAGTTGGACAGGCGAGAATTCACCCCTCCACTTT.